Given below is one TCR beta chain in context. This record belongs to a study of T cells in Graves' hyperthyroidism and ophthalmopathy. Study-wide context: Peripheral blood was acquired at first diagnosis, ahead of any therapy whatsoever.

Diagnosis of hyperthyroidism was new in patients aged 18 to 65, and its duration was under 2 months. Losses at the gene ends were 4 bases for V and 8 bases for J; bases not matched to a gene: 2. This CDR3 has 14 amino acids. Germline V lookup: CDR1 MNHNS, CDR2 SASEGT. Authors of the study amplified TCR beta CDR3 regions from RNA transcripts. The HTBI primer set served for first-round RT-PCR of the TCR CDR3. TCRdb reprocessed the multiplex PCR reads via MiXCR and lists one record per CDR3 protein. The data contain some 500,000 distinct CDR3 sequences, about an eighth of them singletons. The chain links TRBV6-1 to TRBJ1-6, with TRBD1 matching over 10 bases. The receptor's source is a woman younger than 30 with Graves' hyperthyroidism. Sequencing was done on a sample of blood. This CDR3 is CASSVGQGYSPLHF. The CDR3 region has the DNA TGTGCCAGCAGTGTGGGACAGGGGTATTCACCCCTCCACTTT.